This T cell receptor beta chain was found in a study of shared clonotypes between healthy human individuals. The repertoire was sequenced with immunoSEQ multiplex PCR; TCRdb's copy has only in-frame clones and lacks some. The sample comprises approximately 500,000 clones, around 96% of which are singletons, and 0.055% to 0.075% rests with the top ten. This CDR3 has 14 residues. The V gene's germline CDR1 is KGHSH and CDR2 LQKENI. The V call is TRBV18, the J call TRBJ2-5; 8 bases match TRBD2. Judging by the DNA end, TRBJ2-7 fits better; the J call may be wrong. Source material: naive CD4+ T cells sorted from blood. Sample subset: CD45RA+ positively selected. This TCR was sampled from a woman between 25 and 40 years old in good health. The CDR3: CASSRAGAGYEQYF. CDR3 sequence (DNA): TGTGCCAGCTCACGAGCGGGAGCCGGTTACGAGCAGTACTTC.